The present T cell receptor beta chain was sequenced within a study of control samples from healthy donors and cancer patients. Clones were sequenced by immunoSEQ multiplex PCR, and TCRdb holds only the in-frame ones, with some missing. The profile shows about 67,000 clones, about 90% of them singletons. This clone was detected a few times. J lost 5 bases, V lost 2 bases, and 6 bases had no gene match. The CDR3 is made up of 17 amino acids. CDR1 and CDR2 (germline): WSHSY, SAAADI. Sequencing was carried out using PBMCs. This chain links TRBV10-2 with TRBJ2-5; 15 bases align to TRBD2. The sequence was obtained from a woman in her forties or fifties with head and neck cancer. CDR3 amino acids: CASSERTSGGVWETQYF. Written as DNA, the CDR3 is TGCGCCAGCAGTGAGCGGACTAGCGGGGGGGTATGGGAGACCCAGTACTTC.